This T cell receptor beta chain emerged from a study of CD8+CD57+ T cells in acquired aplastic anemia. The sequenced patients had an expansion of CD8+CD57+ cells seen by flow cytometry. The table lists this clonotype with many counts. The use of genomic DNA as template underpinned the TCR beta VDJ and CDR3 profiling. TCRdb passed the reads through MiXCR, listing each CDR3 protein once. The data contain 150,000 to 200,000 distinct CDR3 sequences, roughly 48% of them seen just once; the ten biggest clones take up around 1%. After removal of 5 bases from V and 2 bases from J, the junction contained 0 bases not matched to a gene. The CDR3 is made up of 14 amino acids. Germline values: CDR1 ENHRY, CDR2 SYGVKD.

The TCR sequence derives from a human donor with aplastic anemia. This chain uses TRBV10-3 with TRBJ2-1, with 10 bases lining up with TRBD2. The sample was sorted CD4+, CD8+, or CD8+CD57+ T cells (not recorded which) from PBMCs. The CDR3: CAISLAGAYNEQFF. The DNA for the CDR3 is TGTGCCATCAGTCTAGCGGGGGCCTACAATGAGCAGTTCTTC.